A single sample gave rise to the 14 T cell receptor beta chains below, sequenced in a study of shared clonotypes between healthy human individuals. Sequencing was performed with immunoSEQ multiplex PCR; in TCRdb, only in-frame clones are kept and a portion is missing. Here the sample spans about 480,000 clones, almost 80% being singletons. Sequencing was performed on PBMCs. These receptors all stem from a woman in her thirties or forties in good health. Some clones in this sample may be carry-over from other donors' samples.

The rearrangement links TRBV28 to TRBJ2-1; maybe TRBD1 (5 bases). Germline lookup yields CDR1 MDHEN and CDR2 SYDVKM. V was cut by 0 bases and J by 0 bases, with 9 bases left in between. The CDR3 covers 16 residues. CDR3 residues: CASSLWADSSYNEQFF. The CDR3 nucleotides read TGTGCCAGCAGTTTATGGGCCGACAGCTCCTACAATGAGCAGTTCTTC.

The genes are TRBV6-1 and TRBJ2-7; TRBD1 matches 7 bases. Germline V gene lookup returns CDR1 MNHNS and CDR2 SASEGT. J gave up 4 bases and V 8 bases, and 8 bases lay outside the gene matches. The CDR3 sequence is 13 residues long. In nucleotides, the CDR3 is TGTGCCAGCGGTCTTGACAGGGTTTACGAGCAGTACTTC. Amino acid sequence: CASGLDRVYEQYF.

Comments on this clone: A much larger clonotype is one base distant, so this may be a read error. Distinct nucleotide sequences in the sample also encode this CDR3. The V call is TRBV27, the J call TRBJ2-3; possible D gene TRBD2, 5 bases. The ends were cut back, 5 bases at V and 4 bases at J, with 16 bases in the middle. The CDR3 is 15 residues long. CDR1 is MNHEY, CDR2 SMNVEV, per germline (reference sequence). The CDR3 DNA sequence: TGTGCCAGCAGTCAGGATCTAGGAGGAGCAGATACGCAGTATTTT. Translating it yields CASSQDLGGADTQYF.

The chain joins TRBV7-8 to TRBJ2-7, with D perhaps TRBD2 (6 bases). Trimming shortened V by 0 bases and J by 4 bases, and 13 bases separated the two germline ends. Germline V gene sequence: CDR1 SGHVS, CDR2 FQNEAQ. There are 15 residues in the CDR3. The CDR3 nucleotides are TGTGCCAGCAGCTTAGCCCGGGACTTGATTTACGAGCAGTACTTC. This encodes CASSLARDLIYEQYF.

The sample holds a few counts of this clone. The chain is built from TRBV18 and TRBJ2-5; D not resolved. This CDR3 contains 15 residues. CDR1 and CDR2 from the germline V gene are KGHSH and LQKENI. Trimming shortened V by 3 bases and J by 2 bases, and 13 bases separated the two germline ends. Here the CDR3 DNA reads TGTGCCAGCTCACCCAACACGGGTCAACAAGAGACCCAGTACTTC. It is translated as CASSPNTGQQETQYF.

V usage is TRBV7-9 and J usage is TRBJ2-5, with D possibly matching TRBD1 (6 bases). The assigned J gene may be wrong: the sequence end matches TRBJ2-7 better. The germline V gene encodes CDR1 SEHNR and CDR2 FQNEAQ (reference sequence). This CDR3 is 13 amino acids long. The CDR3 region has the DNA TGTGCCAGCAGCCTAATACAGGGATACGAGCAGTACTTC. Amino acids: CASSLIQGYEQYF.

The rearrangement joins TRBV7-2 to TRBJ2-7; the match to TRBD1 covers 7 bases. Germline V gene lookup returns CDR1 SGHTA and CDR2 FQGNSA. The CDR3 spans 14 residues. J lost 4 bases, V lost 6 bases, and 9 bases had no gene match. The CDR3 reads CASSSGQVPYEQYF. The CDR3 DNA reads TGTGCCAGCAGTTCAGGACAGGTTCCTTACGAGCAGTACTTC.

The table lists this clone with a few counts. The rearrangement links TRBV30 to TRBJ2-1; TRBD2 matches 8 bases. Germline CDR1 GTSNPN, CDR2 SVGIG (reference sequence). V shed 4 bases and J 7 bases; nucleotides not matched to a gene: 3. CDR3 length equals 12 residues. The CDR3 region has the DNA TGTGCCTGGAACGGGAGGGTTAATGAGCAGTTCTTC. This encodes CAWNGRVNEQFF.

CDR3 loop: CATSRDVGGDTQYF. Written as DNA, the CDR3 is TGTGCCACCAGCAGAGATGTGGGAGGAGATACGCAGTATTTT. This sequence joins TRBV15 and TRBJ2-3, with D possibly TRBD2 on 6 matching bases. The CDR3 has 14 amino acids. The V and J ends lost 0 bases and 5 bases respectively, with 9 bases between them. Germline V CDR1 and CDR2: LNHNV, YYDKDF (reference sequence).

V is TRBV9 and J is TRBJ1-5, with a tentative D call TRBD1 (5 bases). In germline, CDR1 is SGDLS, CDR2 YYNGEE. Trimming took 0 bases from V and 7 from J, leaving 8 bases between them. The CDR3 totals 13 residues. The CDR3 sequence: CASSVAGGQPQHF. The CDR3 coding sequence is TGTGCCAGCAGCGTAGCTGGGGGGCAGCCCCAGCATTTT.

V and J are TRBV7-9 and TRBJ2-1; 10 bases are shared with TRBD2. Trimming cost V 3 bases and J 3 bases; bases outside gene matches: 2. Germline CDR1 is SEHNR and CDR2 is FQNEAQ (reference sequence). The CDR3 runs to 15 residues. CDR3 sequence (DNA): TGTGCCAGCAGCTTTCCTAGCGGGGGCTACAATGAGCAGTTCTTC. It codes for CASSFPSGGYNEQFF.

The CDR3 reads CASSMWSRLPNEKLFF. The CDR3 DNA sequence: TGTGCCAGTAGTATGTGGAGTAGGTTGCCTAATGAAAAACTGTTTTTT. The chain combines TRBV19 with TRBJ1-4; D is unclear. V was shortened by 3 bases and J by 3 bases, with 14 bases between the two germline ends. There are 16 residues in the CDR3. Germline loops: CDR1 LNHDA, CDR2 SQIVND (reference sequence).

The V call is TRBV2, the J call TRBJ1-5; D not resolved. CDR3 length: 14 amino acids. Germline V gene data show CDR1 as SNHLY and CDR2 as FYNNEI. V was trimmed by 3 bases and J by 4 bases, leaving 10 bases between them. The CDR3 region has the DNA TGTGCCAGCAGTGAGGGCAGGTCTAATCAGCCCCAGCATTTT. It is translated as CASSEGRSNQPQHF.

The genes are TRBV20-1 and TRBJ1-1; TRBD1 is a possible D gene (5 bases). Germline V gene lookup returns CDR1 DFQATT and CDR2 SNEGSKA (reference sequence). With 6 bases removed from V and 6 bases from J, the gap between germline ends came to 11 bases. CDR3 length equals 11 residues. CDR3 sequence reads: CSAQGRAEAFF. The CDR3 DNA reads TGCAGTGCCCAGGGTCGGGCTGAAGCTTTCTTT.